This TCR beta chain originates from a study of blood T cell repertoires in COVID-19 (TCRdb year 2020). Regarding the research as a whole: Samples from collaborators originated in the United States, Italy and Spain and spanned both the acute and convalescent phases of COVID-19. Nearly every sample came with metadata listing a de-identified subject ID, COVID-19 status, age in years and sex. Where available, HLA class I and class II types were obtained from metadata supplied by the sample provider rather than from assay-based typing. The repertoires were released in a freely available public database intended as a resource for research on the immune response to SARS-CoV-2. The dataset comprised deeply sampled blood TCRbeta repertoires from subjects exposed to, actively infected with, or recovered from COVID-19. The samples were drawn from the first 160 participants of the ongoing ImmuneRACE study and from over 950 subjects provided by 6 global collaborators. The prospective study material was composed of cDNA or gDNA derived from T cells, B-cell-depleted T cells, or PBMCs. Broad study findings and their caveats: The amount of clinical and demographic metadata varied by source and participant and was provided uncurated.

Participants in the prospective study were aged roughly 18 to 100 years, lived in 24 United States geographic areas, and enrolled through a virtual design. In the prospective study, cohorts were assigned on the basis of participant-reported clinical history obtained from a screening survey and a study questionnaire. In the prospective study, whole blood, serum and a nasopharyngeal or oropharyngeal swab were collected from each participant by mobile phlebotomists. Prospective study participants could optionally give additional blood draws and questionnaires over an approximately 2-month period. Blood samples from the prospective study were shipped frozen or at room temperature prior to DNA extraction. The immunoSEQ Assay, a bias-controlled multiplex PCR, was used to amplify TCRbeta CDR3 regions from genomic DNA. The original methods were these. Nucleated cell counts per sample were estimated from amplification of reference gene primers within the assay. To quantify the absolute abundance of each unique TCRbeta CDR3 rearrangement, sequence reads were collapsed and filtered. Productive Simpson clonality was computed per sample as the square root of Simpson's diversity index over productive rearrangements. The clones in this table, taken by TCRdb from immuneACCESS, are in-frame only. Not every clone is retained; where verified, under half of the shortfall comes from an unresolved V gene, and the cause of the rest is unknown. V, J and clone size were drawn from that table, and D and trimming were deduced from the DNA. The sample records approximately 250,000 clones, about 87% of which are singletons. Clones ranked in the top ten supply 0.95% to 1.5% of the sample.

Turning to this clone: Its antigen has not been determined. No much larger clonotype is one base removed from it; base qualities were not supplied.

CDR1 and CDR2 are drawn from the germline V gene: SNHLY, FYNNEI. Trimmed from V: 7 bases; trimmed from J: 6 bases; junction bases lacking a gene match: 2. Taken from cysteine to phenylalanine, the CDR3 has 12 residues. Only CDR3 DNA is held: 36 bases, read in frame from base 1. Sequencing was performed on PBMCs or T cells enriched from blood (not recorded which). The chain couples TRBV2 to TRBJ2-2; 7 bases in between match TRBD2. The source is a woman aged 40 to 50 with acute COVID-19. This receptor has the CDR3 CASMGGSGELFF. The sequenced DNA: TGTGCCAGCATGGGAGGGTCCGGGGAGCTGTTTTTT.